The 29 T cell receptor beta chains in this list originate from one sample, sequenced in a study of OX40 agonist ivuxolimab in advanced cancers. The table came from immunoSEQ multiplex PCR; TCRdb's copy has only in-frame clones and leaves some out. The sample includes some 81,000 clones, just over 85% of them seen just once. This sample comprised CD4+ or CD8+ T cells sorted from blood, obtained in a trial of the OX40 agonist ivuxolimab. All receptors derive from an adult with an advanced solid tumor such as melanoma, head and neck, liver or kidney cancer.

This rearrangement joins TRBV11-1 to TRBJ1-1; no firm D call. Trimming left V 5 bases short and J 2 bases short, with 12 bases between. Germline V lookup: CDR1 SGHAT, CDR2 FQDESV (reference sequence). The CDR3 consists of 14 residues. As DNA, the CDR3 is TGTGCCAGCAGCCCGGGCCTGTCCAACACTGAAGCTTTCTTT. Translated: CASSPGLSNTEAFF.

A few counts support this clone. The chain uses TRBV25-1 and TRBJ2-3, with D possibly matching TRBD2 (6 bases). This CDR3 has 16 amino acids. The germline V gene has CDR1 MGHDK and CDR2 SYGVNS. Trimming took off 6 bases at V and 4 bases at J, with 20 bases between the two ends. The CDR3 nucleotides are TGTGCCAGCAGCTTCCAGGAGGGAGGAGGATCAGATACGCAGTATTTT. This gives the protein CASSFQEGGGSDTQYF.

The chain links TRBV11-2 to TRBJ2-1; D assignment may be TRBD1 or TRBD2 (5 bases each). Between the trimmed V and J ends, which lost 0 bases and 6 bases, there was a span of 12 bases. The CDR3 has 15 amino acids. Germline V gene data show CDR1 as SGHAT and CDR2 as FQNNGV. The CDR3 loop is CASSLDRGWSNEQFF. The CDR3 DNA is TGTGCCAGCAGCTTAGATCGGGGCTGGTCCAATGAGCAGTTCTTC.

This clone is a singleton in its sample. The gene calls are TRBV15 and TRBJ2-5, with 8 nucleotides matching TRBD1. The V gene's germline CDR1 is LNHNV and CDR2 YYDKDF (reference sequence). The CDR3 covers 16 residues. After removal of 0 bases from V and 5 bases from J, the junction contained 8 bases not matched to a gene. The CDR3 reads CATSRDRTGWGETQYF. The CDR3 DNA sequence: TGTGCCACCAGCAGAGATAGGACAGGGTGGGGCGAGACCCAGTACTTC.

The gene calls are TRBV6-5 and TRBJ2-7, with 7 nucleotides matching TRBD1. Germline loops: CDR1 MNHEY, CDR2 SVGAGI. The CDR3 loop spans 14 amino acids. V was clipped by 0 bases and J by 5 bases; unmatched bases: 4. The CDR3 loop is CASSYSNRGHEQYF. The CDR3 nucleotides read TGTGCCAGCAGTTACTCCAACAGGGGCCACGAGCAGTACTTC.

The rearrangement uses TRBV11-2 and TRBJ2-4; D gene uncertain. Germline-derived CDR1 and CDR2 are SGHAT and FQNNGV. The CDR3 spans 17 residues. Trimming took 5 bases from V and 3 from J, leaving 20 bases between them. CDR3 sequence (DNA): TGTGCCAGCAGCCCCGAGATTTCTCTTCTGGGCAAAAACATTCAGTACTTC. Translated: CASSPEISLLGKNIQYF.

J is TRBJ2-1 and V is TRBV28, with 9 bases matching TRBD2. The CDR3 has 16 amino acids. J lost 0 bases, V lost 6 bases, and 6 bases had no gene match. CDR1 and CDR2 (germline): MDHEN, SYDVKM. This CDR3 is CASSQGLASSYNEQFF. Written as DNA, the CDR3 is TGTGCCAGCAGCCAGGGACTAGCCAGCTCCTACAATGAGCAGTTCTTC.

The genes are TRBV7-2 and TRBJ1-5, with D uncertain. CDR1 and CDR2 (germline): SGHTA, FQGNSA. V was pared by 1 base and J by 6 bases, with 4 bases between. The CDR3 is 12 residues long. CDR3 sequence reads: CASSLDRQPQHF. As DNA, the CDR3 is TGTGCCAGCAGCTTAGACCGTCAGCCCCAGCATTTT.

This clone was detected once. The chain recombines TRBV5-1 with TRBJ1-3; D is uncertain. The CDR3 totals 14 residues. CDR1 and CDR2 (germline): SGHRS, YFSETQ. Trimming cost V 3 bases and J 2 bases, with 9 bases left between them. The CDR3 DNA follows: TGCGCCAGCAGCTCTGACACCGCTGGAAACACCATATATTTT. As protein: CASSSDTAGNTIYF.

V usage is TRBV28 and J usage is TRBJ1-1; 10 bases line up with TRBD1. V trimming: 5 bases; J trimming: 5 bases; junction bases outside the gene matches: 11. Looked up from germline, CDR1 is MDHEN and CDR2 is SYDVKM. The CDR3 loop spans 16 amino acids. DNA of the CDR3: TGTGCCAGCAGTATCCGACAGGGGGCTGGTGAGACTGAAGCTTTCTTT. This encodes CASSIRQGAGETEAFF.

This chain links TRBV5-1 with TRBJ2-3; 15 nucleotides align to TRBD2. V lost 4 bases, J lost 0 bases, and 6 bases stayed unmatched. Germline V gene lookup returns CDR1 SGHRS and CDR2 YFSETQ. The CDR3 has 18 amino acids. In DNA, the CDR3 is TGCGCCAGCAGCAAGGGACTAGCGGGGGGTGTTAGCACAGATACGCAGTATTTT. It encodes CASSKGLAGGVSTDTQYF.

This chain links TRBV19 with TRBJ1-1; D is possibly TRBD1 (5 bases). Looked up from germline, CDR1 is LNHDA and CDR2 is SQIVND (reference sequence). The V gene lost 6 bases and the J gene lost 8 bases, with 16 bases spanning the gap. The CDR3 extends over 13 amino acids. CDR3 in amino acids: CASRPPEGHEAFF. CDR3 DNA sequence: TGTGCCAGTAGACCCCCGGAAGGACACGAAGCTTTCTTT.

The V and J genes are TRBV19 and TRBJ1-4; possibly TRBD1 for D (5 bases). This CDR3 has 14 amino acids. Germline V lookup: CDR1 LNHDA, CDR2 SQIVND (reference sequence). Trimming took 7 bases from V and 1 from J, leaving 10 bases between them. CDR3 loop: CASTPGGTNEKLFF. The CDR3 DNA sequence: TGTGCCAGTACCCCCGGGGGAACTAATGAAAAACTGTTTTTT.

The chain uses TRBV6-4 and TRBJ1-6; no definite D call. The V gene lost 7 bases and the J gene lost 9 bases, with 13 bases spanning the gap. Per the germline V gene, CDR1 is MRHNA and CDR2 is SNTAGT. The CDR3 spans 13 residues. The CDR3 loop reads CASNRDYGSPLHF. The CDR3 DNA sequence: TGTGCCAGCAACCGCGATTATGGTTCACCCCTCCACTTT.

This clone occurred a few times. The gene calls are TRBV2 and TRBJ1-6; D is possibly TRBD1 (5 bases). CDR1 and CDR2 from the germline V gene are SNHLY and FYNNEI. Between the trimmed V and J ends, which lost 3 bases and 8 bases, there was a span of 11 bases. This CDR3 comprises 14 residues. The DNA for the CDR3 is TGTGCCAGCAGTGACCGGGACGGATATTCACCCCTCCACTTT. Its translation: CASSDRDGYSPLHF.

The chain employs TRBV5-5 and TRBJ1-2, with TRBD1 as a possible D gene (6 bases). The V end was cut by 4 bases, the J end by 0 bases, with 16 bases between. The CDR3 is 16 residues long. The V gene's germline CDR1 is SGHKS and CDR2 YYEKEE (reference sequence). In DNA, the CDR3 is TGTGCCAGCAGCCCCTATCAGGCAGGGGCTAACTATGGCTACACCTTC. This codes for CASSPYQAGANYGYTF.

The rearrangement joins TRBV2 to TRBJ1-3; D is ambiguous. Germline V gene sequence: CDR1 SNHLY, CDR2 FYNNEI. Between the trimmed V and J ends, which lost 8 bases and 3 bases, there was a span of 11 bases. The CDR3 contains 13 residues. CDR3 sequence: CASSRSGGNTIYF. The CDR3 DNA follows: TGTGCCAGCTCCCGGAGCGGTGGAAACACCATATATTTT.

The DNA for the CDR3 is TGCGCCAGCAGTGAGTCAGGGGCTCCGCCCGGCGGCTACACCTTC. Residues: CASSESGAPPGGYTF. The chain links TRBV10-1 to TRBJ1-2; weak D call: TRBD1 (5 bases). This CDR3 region has 15 residues. Per the germline V gene, CDR1 is WNHNN and CDR2 is SYGVQD (reference sequence). The V and J ends lost 0 bases and 8 bases respectively, with 16 bases between them.

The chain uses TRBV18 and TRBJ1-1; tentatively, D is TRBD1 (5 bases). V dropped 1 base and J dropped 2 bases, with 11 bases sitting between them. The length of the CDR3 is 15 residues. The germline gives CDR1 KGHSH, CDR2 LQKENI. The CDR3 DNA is TGTGCCAGCTCACCACAGTCAGGGCTTAACACTGAAGCTTTCTTT. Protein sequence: CASSPQSGLNTEAFF.

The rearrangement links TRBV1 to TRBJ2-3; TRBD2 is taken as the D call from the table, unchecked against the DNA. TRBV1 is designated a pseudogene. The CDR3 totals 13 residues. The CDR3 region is CTSSPEGQDTQYF. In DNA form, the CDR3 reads TGCACCAGCAGCCCCGAGGGTCAAGATACGCAGTATTTT.

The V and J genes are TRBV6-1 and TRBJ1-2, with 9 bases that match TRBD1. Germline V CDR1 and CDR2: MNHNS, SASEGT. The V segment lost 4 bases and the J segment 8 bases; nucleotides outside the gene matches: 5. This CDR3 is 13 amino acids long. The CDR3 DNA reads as TGTGCCAGCAGTGTGGACAGGGGCCTAGGCTACACCTTC. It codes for CASSVDRGLGYTF.

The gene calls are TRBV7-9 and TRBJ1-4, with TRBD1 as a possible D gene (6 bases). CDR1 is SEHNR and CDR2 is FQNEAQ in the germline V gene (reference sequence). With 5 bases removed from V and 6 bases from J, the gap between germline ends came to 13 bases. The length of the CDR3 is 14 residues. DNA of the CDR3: TGTGCCAGCAGCACCGACGGGGGCTATGAAAAACTGTTTTTT. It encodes CASSTDGGYEKLFF.

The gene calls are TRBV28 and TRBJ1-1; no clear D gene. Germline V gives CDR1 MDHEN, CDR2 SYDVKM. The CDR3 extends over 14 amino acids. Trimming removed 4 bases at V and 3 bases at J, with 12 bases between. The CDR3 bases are TGTGCCAGCAGTTGGAGGGTCGGTGACACTGAAGCTTTCTTT. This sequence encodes CASSWRVGDTEAFF.

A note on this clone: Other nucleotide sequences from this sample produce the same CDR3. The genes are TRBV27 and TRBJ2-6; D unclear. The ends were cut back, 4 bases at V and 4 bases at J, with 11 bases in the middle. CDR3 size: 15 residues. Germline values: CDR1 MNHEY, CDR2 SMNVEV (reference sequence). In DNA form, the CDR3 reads TGTGCCAGCAGTTCTCCAGAGTCCGGGGCCAACGTCCTGACTTTC. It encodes CASSSPESGANVLTF.

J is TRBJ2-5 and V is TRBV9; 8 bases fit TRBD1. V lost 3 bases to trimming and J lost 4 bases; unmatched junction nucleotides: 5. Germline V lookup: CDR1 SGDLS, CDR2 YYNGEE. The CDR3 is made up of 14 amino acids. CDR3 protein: CASSARTGTETQYF. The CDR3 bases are TGTGCCAGCAGCGCCCGGACAGGGACAGAGACCCAGTACTTC.

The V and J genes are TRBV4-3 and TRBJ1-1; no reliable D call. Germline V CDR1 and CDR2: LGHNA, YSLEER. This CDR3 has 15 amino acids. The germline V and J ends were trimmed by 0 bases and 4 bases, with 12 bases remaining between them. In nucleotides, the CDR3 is TGCGCCAGCAGCCAAGAGATACGGCGGGGCACTGAAGCTTTCTTT. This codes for CASSQEIRRGTEAFF.

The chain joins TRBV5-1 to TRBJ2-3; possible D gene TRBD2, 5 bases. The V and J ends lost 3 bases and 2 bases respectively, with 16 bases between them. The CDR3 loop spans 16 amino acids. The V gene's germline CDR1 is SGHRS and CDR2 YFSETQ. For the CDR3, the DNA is TGCGCCAGCAGCTACGGGGTAGTGGGTCCCACAGATACGCAGTATTTT. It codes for CASSYGVVGPTDTQYF.

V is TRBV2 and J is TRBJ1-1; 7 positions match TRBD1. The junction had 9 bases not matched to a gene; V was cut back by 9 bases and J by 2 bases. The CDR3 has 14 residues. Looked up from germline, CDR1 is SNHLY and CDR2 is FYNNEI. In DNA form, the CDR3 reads TGTGCCAGTGACAAGGGACAGACCAACACTGAAGCTTTCTTT. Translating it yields CASDKGQTNTEAFF.

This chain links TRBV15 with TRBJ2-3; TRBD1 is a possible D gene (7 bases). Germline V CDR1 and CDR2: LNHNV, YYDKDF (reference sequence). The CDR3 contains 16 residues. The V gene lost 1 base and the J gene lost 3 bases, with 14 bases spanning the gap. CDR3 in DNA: TGTGCCACCAGCAGAGGGAGGGGGCAGGGGACAGATACGCAGTATTTT. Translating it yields CATSRGRGQGTDTQYF.